Below are 11 T cell receptor beta chains sequenced from a single sample in a study of cytomegalovirus exposure and HLA in healthy donors. PCR was performed using 60 Vbeta and 13 Jbeta primers. Assay used: immunoSEQ multiplex PCR; TCRdb lists only in-frame clones, some missing. The data show fewer than 200,000 clones, about four fifths seen once. The sequenced material came from PBMCs. The receptors shown here come from a woman aged 18 to 35 in good health and CMV-seronegative.

The chain combines TRBV2 with TRBJ2-7, with 8 bases identical to TRBD2. Per germline, CDR1 SNHLY and CDR2 FYNNEI. The CDR3 consists of 15 residues. V dropped 3 bases and J dropped 7; count of bases not matched to a gene: 11. CDR3: CASSDQRETNVEQYF. CDR3 in DNA: TGTGCCAGCAGTGATCAGCGGGAGACAAACGTAGAGCAGTACTTC.

This clone was counted a single time. In DNA form, the CDR3 reads TGTGCCAGCAGCCGACTAGCGGGGATCAATGAGCAGTTCTTC. Translated: CASSRLAGINEQFF. This rearrangement joins TRBV6-5 to TRBJ2-1, with 11 bases that match TRBD2. The CDR3 is 14 amino acids. In germline, CDR1 is MNHEY, CDR2 SVGAGI. V gave up 6 bases and J gave up 6 bases; unmatched junction bases: 4.

This clone was recorded a few times. The chain recombines TRBV4-3 with TRBJ2-7; weak D call: TRBD2 (6 bases). The germline V gene encodes CDR1 LGHNA and CDR2 YSLEER. The CDR3 is 14 amino acids. Trimming took off 2 bases at V and 2 bases at J, with 10 bases between the two ends. CDR3 sequence (DNA): TGCGCCAGCAGCCAATTGCGGGGTCCCTACGAGCAGTACTTC. Protein: CASSQLRGPYEQYF.

This clone occurred a few times. The V call is TRBV7-8, the J call TRBJ1-1; 7 bases align to TRBD1. Germline CDR1 reads SGHVS; CDR2 reads FQNEAQ. The CDR3 runs 13 residues. Unmatched junction bases numbered 7, after V lost 1 base and J lost 11 bases. As DNA, the CDR3 is TGTGCCAGCAGCTTAGAGGGCGGCAGGGGGGCTTTCTTT. Encoded protein: CASSLEGGRGAFF.

This chain joins TRBV6-1 and TRBJ1-2; 7 bases map to TRBD1. Germline loops: CDR1 MNHNS, CDR2 SASEGT. The CDR3 spans 15 residues. Trimming cost V 6 bases and J 8 bases; bases outside gene matches: 15. The CDR3 region is CASREFGQAVGGYTF. CDR3 coding DNA: TGTGCCAGCAGAGAGTTCGGACAGGCGGTAGGCGGCTACACCTTC.

There are a few counts of this clone. The chain links TRBV11-3 to TRBJ2-1, with D tentatively TRBD1 (6 bases). Germline loops: CDR1 SGHNT, CDR2 YENEEA. The length of the CDR3 is 15 residues. Trimming pared 2 bases from V and 5 bases from J, leaving 13 bases between. CDR3 protein: CASSLQRRQDNEQFF. The CDR3, as DNA: TGTGCCAGCAGCTTACAGAGAAGACAGGACAATGAGCAGTTCTTC.

V gene TRBV11-2 combines with J gene TRBJ2-3; possibly TRBD1 for D (6 bases). This CDR3 comprises 14 residues. Germline V gives CDR1 SGHAT, CDR2 FQNNGV. The V end lost 2 bases, the J end lost 3 bases, and 9 bases lay between the germline ends. The CDR3 DNA sequence: TGTGCCAGCAGCTTATTGGGGGCGACAGATACGCAGTATTTT. It specifies CASSLLGATDTQYF.

Here the CDR3 DNA reads TGCGCCACCGGGACTAGCAGCACAGATACGCAGTATTTT. Its translation is CATGTSSTDTQYF. V is TRBV5-1 and J is TRBJ2-3, with 9 bases aligning to TRBD2. CDR1 SGHRS and CDR2 YFSETQ come from the germline V gene. With 9 bases clipped from V and 0 bases from J, the junction kept 2 bases outside the gene matches. The CDR3 has 13 amino acids.

This sequence joins TRBV7-9 and TRBJ1-6, with a weak D call TRBD1 (5 bases). Trimming removed 5 bases from V and 6 bases from J, with 14 bases in between. CDR3 length: 15 amino acids. CDR1 and CDR2 from the germline V gene are SEHNR and FQNEAQ (reference sequence). The DNA for the CDR3 is TGTGCCAGCAGCGCCCAGGGAGGTTTTAATTCACCCCTCCACTTT. It codes for CASSAQGGFNSPLHF.

This chain uses TRBV7-3 with TRBJ2-1, with 10 bases aligning to TRBD2. The CDR3 has 17 amino acids. V lost 8 bases and J lost 5; bases outside the gene matches: 15. Germline-derived CDR1 and CDR2 are SGHTA and FQGTGA. The CDR3 DNA reads TGTGCCAGCGGGGCGTCGGCGCTAGCGGGAGCAAACAATGAGCAGTTCTTC. Its translation: CASGASALAGANNEQFF.

This clone came up once. The J gene is TRBJ1-4, the V gene TRBV4-1; a weak D match, TRBD1 (6 bases). Trimming removed 0 bases at V and 10 bases at J, with 15 bases between. CDR1 and CDR2 from the germline V gene are MGHRA and YSYEKL. The CDR3 is 15 residues long. The CDR3 here is CASSQESYRGGKLFF. The CDR3 DNA reads as TGCGCCAGCAGCCAAGAAAGTTATAGGGGGGGAAAACTGTTTTTT.